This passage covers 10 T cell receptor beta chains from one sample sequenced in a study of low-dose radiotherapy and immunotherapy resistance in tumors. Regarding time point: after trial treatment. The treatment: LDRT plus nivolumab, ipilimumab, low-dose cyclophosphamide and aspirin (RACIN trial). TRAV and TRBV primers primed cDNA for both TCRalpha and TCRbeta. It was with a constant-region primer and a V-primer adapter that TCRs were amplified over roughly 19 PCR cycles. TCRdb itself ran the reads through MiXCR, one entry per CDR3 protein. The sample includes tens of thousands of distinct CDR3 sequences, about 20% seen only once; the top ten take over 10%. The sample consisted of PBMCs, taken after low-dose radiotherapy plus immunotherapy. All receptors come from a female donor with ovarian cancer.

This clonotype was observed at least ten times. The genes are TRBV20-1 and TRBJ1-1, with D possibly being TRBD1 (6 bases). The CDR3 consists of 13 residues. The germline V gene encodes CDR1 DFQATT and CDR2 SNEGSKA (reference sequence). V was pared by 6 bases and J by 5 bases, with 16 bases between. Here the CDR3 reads CSALGHMRTEAFF. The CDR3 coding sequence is TGCAGTGCATTGGGACATATGAGGACTGAAGCTTTCTTT.

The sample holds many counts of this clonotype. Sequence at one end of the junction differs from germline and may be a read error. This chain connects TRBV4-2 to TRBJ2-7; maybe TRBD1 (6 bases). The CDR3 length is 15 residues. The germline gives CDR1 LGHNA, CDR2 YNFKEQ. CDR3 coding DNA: TGTGCCAGCAGCCAAGCCGGGACACAATTCTACGGGCAGTACTTC. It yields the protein CASSQAGTQFYGQYF.

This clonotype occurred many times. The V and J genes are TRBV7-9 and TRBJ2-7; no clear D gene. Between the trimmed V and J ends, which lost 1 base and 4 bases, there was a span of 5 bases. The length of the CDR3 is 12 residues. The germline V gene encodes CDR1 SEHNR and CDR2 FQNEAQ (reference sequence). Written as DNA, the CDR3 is TGTGCCAGCAGCTTAGACGTTTACGAGCAGTACTTC. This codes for CASSLDVYEQYF.

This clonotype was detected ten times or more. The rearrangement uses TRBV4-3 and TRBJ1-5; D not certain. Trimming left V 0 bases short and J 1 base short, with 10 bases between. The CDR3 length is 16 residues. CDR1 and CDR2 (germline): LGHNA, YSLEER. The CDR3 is CASSQDRAVSNQPQHF. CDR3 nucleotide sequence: TGCGCCAGCAGCCAAGATAGGGCGGTGAGCAATCAGCCCCAGCATTTT.

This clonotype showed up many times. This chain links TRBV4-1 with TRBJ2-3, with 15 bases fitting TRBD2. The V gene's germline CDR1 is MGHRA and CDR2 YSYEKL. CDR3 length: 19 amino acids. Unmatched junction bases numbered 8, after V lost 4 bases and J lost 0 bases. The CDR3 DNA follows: TGCGCCAGCAGCCGACGGACTAGCGGGGGGGATCCTAGCACAGATACGCAGTATTTT. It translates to CASSRRTSGGDPSTDTQYF.

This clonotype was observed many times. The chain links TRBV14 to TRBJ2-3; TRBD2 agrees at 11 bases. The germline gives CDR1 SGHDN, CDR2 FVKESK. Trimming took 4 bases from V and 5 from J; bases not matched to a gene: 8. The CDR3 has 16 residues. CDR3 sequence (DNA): TGTGCCAGCAGCCGCTTAGCGGGGGGGCTGGGAGATACGCAGTATTTT. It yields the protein CASSRLAGGLGDTQYF.

The CDR3 loop reads CAWSVRRVGVNTEAFF. The DNA of the CDR3 is TGTGCCTGGAGTGTACGGAGGGTGGGGGTGAACACTGAAGCTTTCTTT. The chain employs TRBV30 and TRBJ1-1, with D perhaps TRBD1 (5 bases). The CDR3 length is 16 residues. Germline assignment: CDR1 GTSNPN and CDR2 SVGIG (reference sequence). Trimming removed 0 bases at V and 0 bases at J, with 14 bases between.

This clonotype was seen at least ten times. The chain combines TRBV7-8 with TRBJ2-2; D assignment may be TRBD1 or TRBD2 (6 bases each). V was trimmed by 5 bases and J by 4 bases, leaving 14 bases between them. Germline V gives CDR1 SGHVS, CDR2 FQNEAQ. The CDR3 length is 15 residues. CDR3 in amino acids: CASSPAGGTTGELFF. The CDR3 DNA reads TGTGCCAGCAGCCCCGCCGGGGGCACCACCGGGGAGCTGTTTTTT.

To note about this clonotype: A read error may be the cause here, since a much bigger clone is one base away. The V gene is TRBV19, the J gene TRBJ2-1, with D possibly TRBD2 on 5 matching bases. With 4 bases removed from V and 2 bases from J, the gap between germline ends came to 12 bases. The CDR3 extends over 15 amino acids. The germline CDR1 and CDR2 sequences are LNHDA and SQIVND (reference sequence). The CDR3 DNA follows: TGTGCCAGTAGTACTACTAGTATCACCTACAATGAGCAGTTCTTC. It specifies CASSTTSITYNEQFF.

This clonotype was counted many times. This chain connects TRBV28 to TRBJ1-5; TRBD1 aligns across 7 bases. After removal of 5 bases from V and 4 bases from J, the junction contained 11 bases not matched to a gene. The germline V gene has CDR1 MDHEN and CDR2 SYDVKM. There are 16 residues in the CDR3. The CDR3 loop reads CASSPLTGRGNQPQHF. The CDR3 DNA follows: TGTGCCAGCAGTCCCTTGACAGGGCGGGGGAATCAGCCCCAGCATTTT.